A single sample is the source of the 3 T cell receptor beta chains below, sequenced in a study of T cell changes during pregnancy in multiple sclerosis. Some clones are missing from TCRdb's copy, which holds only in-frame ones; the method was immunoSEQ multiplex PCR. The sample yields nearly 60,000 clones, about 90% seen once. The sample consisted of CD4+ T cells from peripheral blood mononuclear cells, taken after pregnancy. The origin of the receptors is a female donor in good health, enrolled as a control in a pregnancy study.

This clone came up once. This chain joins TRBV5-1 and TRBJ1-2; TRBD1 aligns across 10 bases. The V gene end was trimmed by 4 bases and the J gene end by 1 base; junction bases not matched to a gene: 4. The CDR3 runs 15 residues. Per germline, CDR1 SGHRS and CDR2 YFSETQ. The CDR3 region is CASSPGDRGNYGYTF. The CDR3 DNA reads TGCGCCAGCAGCCCTGGGGACAGGGGTAACTATGGCTACACCTTC.

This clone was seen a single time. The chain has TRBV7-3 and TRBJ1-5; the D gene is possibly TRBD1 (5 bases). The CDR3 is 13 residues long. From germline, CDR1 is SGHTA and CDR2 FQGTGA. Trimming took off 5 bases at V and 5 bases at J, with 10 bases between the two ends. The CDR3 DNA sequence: TGTGCCAGCAGCCCCTCGGGGGATCAGCCCCAGCATTTT. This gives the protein CASSPSGDQPQHF.

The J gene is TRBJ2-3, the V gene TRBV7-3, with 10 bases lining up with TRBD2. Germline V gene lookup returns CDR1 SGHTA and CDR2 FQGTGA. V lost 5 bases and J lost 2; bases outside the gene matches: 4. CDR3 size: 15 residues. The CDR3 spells CASSLSGGNTDTQYF. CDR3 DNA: TGTGCCAGCAGCCTTAGCGGGGGGAACACAGATACGCAGTATTTT.